The entry that follows covers one T cell receptor (beta chain) sequence. The sample is drawn from a study of blood T cell repertoires in COVID-19. Study as a whole: COVID-19 samples from acute and convalescent phases originated in the United States, Italy and Spain. T cells, B-cell-depleted T cells, or PBMCs provided the cDNA or gDNA that served as material.

Authors' analysis steps: Reference gene primers were amplified, and this amplification served to estimate nucleated cell counts. Here immunoSEQ multiplex PCR was the method, and the copy in TCRdb shows in-frame clones only, minus some. From that table come the V and J calls and clone size; the DNA was used to work out D and trimming. The sample has about 270,000 clones, about nine tenths seen once; the top ten hold around 10%. The V gene end was trimmed by 5 bases and the J gene end by 13 bases; junction bases not matched to a gene: 6. Germline V gene lookup returns CDR1 SGHTA and CDR2 FQGTGA. The CDR3 runs to 13 residues.

This TCR was recovered from a man aged 35 to 55 who had recovered from COVID-19. The rearrangement joins TRBV7-3 to TRBJ2-1; 12 bases fit TRBD2. The specimen sequenced was peripheral blood. The CDR3 region has the DNA TGTGCCAGCAGCATGCGACTAGCGGGAGCTCAGTTCTTC. Translated: CASSMRLAGAQFF.